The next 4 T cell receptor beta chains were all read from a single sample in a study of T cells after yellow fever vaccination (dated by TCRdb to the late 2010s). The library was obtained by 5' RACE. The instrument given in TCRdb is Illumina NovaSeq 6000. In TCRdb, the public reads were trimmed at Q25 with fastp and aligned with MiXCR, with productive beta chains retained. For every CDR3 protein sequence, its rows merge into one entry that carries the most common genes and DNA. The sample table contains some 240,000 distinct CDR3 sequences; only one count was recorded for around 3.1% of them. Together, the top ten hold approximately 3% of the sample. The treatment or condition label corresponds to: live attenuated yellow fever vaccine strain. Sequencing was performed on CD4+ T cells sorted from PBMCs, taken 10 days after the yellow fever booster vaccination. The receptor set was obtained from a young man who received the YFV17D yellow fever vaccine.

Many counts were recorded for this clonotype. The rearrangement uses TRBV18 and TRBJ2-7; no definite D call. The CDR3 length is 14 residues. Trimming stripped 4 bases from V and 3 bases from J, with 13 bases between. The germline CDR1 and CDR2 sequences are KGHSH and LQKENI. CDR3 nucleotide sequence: TGTGCCAGCTCACTGTCCGGGCCCCGCTACGAGCAGTACGTC. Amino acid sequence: CASSLSGPRYEQYV.

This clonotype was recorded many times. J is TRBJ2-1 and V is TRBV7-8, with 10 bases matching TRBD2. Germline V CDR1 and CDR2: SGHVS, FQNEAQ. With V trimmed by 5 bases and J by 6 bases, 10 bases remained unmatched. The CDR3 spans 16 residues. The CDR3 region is CASSRRERGGGNEQFF. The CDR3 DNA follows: TGTGCCAGCAGCCGAAGGGAGCGGGGGGGAGGCAATGAGCAGTTCTTC.

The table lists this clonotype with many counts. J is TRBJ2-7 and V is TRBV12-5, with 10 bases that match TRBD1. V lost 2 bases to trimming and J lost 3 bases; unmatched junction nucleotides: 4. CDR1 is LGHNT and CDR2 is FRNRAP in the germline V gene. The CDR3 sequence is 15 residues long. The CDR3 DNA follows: TGTGCTAGTGGTTTGCCTTGGACAGGGGGCTACGAGCAGTACGTC. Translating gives CASGLPWTGGYEQYV.

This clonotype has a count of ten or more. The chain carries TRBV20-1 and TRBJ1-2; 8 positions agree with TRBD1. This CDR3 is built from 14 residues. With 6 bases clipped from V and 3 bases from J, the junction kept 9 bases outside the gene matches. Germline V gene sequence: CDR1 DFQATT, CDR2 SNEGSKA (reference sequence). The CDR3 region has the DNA TGCAGTGCAGGACAGGGCTTTCTGGACTATGGCTACACCTTC. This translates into CSAGQGFLDYGYTF.